Included here is one T cell receptor (beta chain) sequence, with context. The ends lost 7 bases at V and 7 bases at J; junction bases unmatched: 9. CDR1 is SGHTA, CDR2 FQGTGA, per germline. The CDR3 covers 14 residues. The data originate from a study of blood T cell repertoires in COVID-19. Study-wide background: Samples of COVID-19 (acute and convalescent) were obtained from the United States, Italy and Spain.

TCRdb keeps only in-frame clones here, not all; method: immunoSEQ multiplex PCR. The sample records 99,000 or so clones, 85% being singletons. This clonotype originated in a man aged 50 to 60 with acute or convalescent COVID-19. Sequenced sample: peripheral blood. This chain links TRBV7-3 with TRBJ2-2; 7 bases are shared with TRBD1. CDR3 bases: TGTGCCAGCAAACGGCAGGGGGACAACGGGGAGCTGTTTTTT. It encodes CASKRQGDNGELFF.